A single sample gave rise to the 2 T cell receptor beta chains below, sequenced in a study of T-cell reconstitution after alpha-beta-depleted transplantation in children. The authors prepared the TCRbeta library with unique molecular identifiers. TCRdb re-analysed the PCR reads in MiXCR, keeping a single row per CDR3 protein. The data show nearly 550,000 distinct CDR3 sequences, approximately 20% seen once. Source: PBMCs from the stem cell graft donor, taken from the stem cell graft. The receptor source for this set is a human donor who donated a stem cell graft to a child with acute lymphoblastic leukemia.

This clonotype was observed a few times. The CDR3 here is CSVRRSSYEQYF. DNA of the CDR3: TGCAGCGTTAGAAGGAGCTCCTACGAGCAGTACTTC. This chain uses TRBV29-1 with TRBJ2-7, with D unresolved. V was pared by 5 bases and J by 0 bases, with 8 bases between. Germline CDR1 is SQVTM and CDR2 is ANQGSEA. The CDR3 is 12 amino acids.

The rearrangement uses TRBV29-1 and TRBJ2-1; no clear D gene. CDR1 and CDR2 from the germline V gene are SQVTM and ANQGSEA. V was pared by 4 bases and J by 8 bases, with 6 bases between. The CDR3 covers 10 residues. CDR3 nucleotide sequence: TGCAGCGTTGTTGTCTATGAGCAGTTCTTC. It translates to CSVVVYEQFF.